The 24 T cell receptor delta chains below were found in one sample sequenced in a study of γδ T cells in repeated Plasmodium falciparum infection. Gammadelta T cells were flow-sorted from PBMC into Vgamma9/Vdelta2+ and Vdelta2-negative populations for bulk analysis. TCRdb processed the multiplex PCR reads again with the CATT caller. Here the sample spans around 82,000 delta-chain clones, approximately 1.4% being singletons. Sequencing was done on a sample of gamma-delta T cells from blood. Receptors originate from a pool of human donors (malaria-infected and uninfected, not separated).

This clone was detected ten times or more. The chain employs TRDV1 and TRDJ1; 9 nucleotides agree with TRDD3. TCRdb lists no J gene, so it was determined here by aligning the DNA to germline. J gave up 1 base and V 0 bases, and 24 bases lay outside the gene matches. This CDR3 contains 23 residues. In germline, CDR1 is TSWWSYY, CDR2 QGS. The CDR3 protein is CALGELSGVFLVGDRGSTDKLIF. The CDR3 DNA is TGTGCTCTTGGGGAACTTTCCGGCGTGTTCTTAGTGGGGGATAGGGGTTCCACCGATAAACTCATCTTT.

This clone was counted a few times. The mismatch at residue 4 between this DNA's translation and the TCRdb protein of a much larger clone likely reflects a read error; the protein shown is translated from the DNA. The V gene is TRDV2, the J gene TRDJ1; 13 bases are a match to TRDD3. TCRdb carries no J gene annotation; the J gene was assigned here by matching the DNA with germline. The length of the CDR3 is 20 residues. V was clipped by 5 bases and J by 3 bases; unmatched bases: 20. Germline lookup yields CDR1 GEAIGNYY and CDR2 EKD. CDR3 residues: CACGSLGDTNQLRSADKLIF. CDR3 DNA: TGTGCCTGTGGCTCACTGGGGGATACGAATCAGCTAAGGAGCGCCGATAAACTCATCTTT.

As to this clone: TCRdb shows a much larger clone's protein in place of this DNA's translation, and the two differ at residue 8, likely through a read error; the protein shown is translated from the DNA. This sequence joins TRDV1 and TRDJ1, with D hard to call. In the absence of a J gene in TCRdb, the DNA was matched to germline to assign it here. CDR1 TSWWSYY and CDR2 QGS come from the germline V gene. The CDR3 extends over 18 amino acids. Trimming stripped 2 bases from V and 0 bases from J, with 19 bases between. The CDR3 spells CALGEVGRIPSYTDKLIF. Here the CDR3 DNA reads TGTGCTCTTGGGGAAGTGGGAAGGATCCCATCCTACACCGATAAACTCATCTTT.

As concerns this clone: For this DNA, TCRdb reports the protein of a much larger clone, which diverges at residue 12, most likely from a read error; the protein presented here is translated directly from the DNA. The chain combines TRDV2 with TRDJ1, with 7 bases aligning to TRDD3. The CDR3 is made up of 14 amino acids. The germline gives CDR1 GEAIGNYY, CDR2 EKD. CDR3 coding DNA: TGTGCCTGTGACGCGACTCATCCTGGGGGTAAATTCATCTTT. This gives the protein CACDATHPGGKFIF.

This clone was found many times. With a far larger clone one base away, a read error is the likely cause. The sample contains more than one DNA sequence encoding this CDR3. This chain joins TRDV2 and TRDJ1; 11 bases match TRDD3. The V gene's germline CDR1 is GEAIGNYY and CDR2 EKD. This CDR3 has 17 residues. CDR3: CACDPLLGDNGADKLIF. The CDR3 nucleotides read TGTGCCTGTGACCCCCTACTGGGGGATAACGGGGCCGATAAGCTCATCTTT.

In its sample, this clone was seen many times. The rearrangement joins TRDV1 to TRDJ3; TRDD3 aligns across 8 bases. Matching the DNA to germline supplied the J gene, which TCRdb does not give. The germline V gene has CDR1 TSWWSYY and CDR2 QGS. The V segment lost 7 bases and the J segment 0 bases; nucleotides outside the gene matches: 8. The CDR3 length is 18 residues. The CDR3 sequence: CALAVLGVSSWDTRQMFF. CDR3 DNA sequence: TGTGCTCTTGCCGTACTGGGGGTTAGCTCCTGGGACACCCGACAGATGTTTTTC.

Only a few counts were recorded for this clone. This sequence is one base from a far larger clone and is likely a read error. Other DNA sequences in this sample translate to the same CDR3. Here the CDR3 DNA reads TGTGCCTGCGACGCGGTTGGATCCGACACCGATAAACTCATCTTT. This translates into CACDAVGSDTDKLIF. V is TRDV2 and J is TRDJ1; D ambiguous. The J gene is not listed in TCRdb, so it was assigned here from a DNA match to germline. This CDR3 is 15 amino acids long. V lost 7 bases to trimming and J lost 0 bases, with 17 bases between them. Germline loops: CDR1 GEAIGNYY, CDR2 EKD.

This clone was seen many times. This chain joins TRDV1 and TRDJ2, with TRDD3 identical over 10 bases. The J gene is absent in TCRdb and was assigned here via DNA matching to germline. The CDR3 extends over 18 amino acids. Germline V lookup: CDR1 TSWWSYY, CDR2 QGS. V dropped 6 bases and J dropped 0; count of bases not matched to a gene: 10. DNA for the CDR3: TGTGCTCTTGGATCGTTCCCCGGGGGATACGCTTTGACAGCACAACTCTTCTTT. This encodes CALGSFPGGYALTAQLFF.

This clone appeared many times. The rearrangement links TRDV1 to TRDJ1; D not resolved. This CDR3 comprises 19 residues. CDR1 and CDR2 from the germline V gene are TSWWSYY and QGS. V was cut by 0 bases and J by 1 base, with 21 bases left in between. The CDR3 bases are TGTGCTCTTGGGGAACTAGTCCCGGCGAGATATTGGTTCACCGATAAACTCATCTTT. Translation: CALGELVPARYWFTDKLIF.

Regarding this clone: TCRdb's entry gives the protein of a much larger clone, which mismatches this DNA's translation at residue 11, likely from a read error; the protein reported here is translated from the DNA. The chain carries TRDV1 and TRDJ1, with 7 bases lining up with TRDD3. TCRdb leaves out the J gene; it was filled in here by matching the DNA to germline. The germline CDR1 and CDR2 sequences are TSWWSYY and QGS. The J segment lost 3 bases and the V segment lost 1 base, leaving 26 bases of the junction unmatched. The CDR3 extends over 22 amino acids. CDR3 amino acids: CALGEQSRWSDSYWGLPDKLIF. Here the CDR3 DNA reads TGTGCTCTTGGGGAACAAAGTCGATGGTCGGATTCATACTGGGGATTACCCGATAAACTCATCTTT.

On this clone: A far larger clone is only one base removed, so a read error is likely. There is no J gene call, but TRDV1 is given as the V gene. The CDR3 length is 14 residues. Germline CDR1 and CDR2: TSWWSYY and QGS. CDR3 DNA: TGTGCCCTAGCCCATCGACACCGCACCGATAAGCTCATCTTT. Amino acid sequence: CALAHRHRTDKLIF.

The sample holds a few counts of this clone. The TCRdb protein, from a much larger clone, departs from this DNA's translation at residue 15, likely by read error; the protein shown derives from the DNA. V is TRDV1 and J is TRDJ1, with 9 bases fitting TRDD3. TCRdb is silent on the J gene; assignment here came from matching the DNA to germline. Germline CDR1 TSWWSYY, CDR2 QGS. CDR3 length equals 19 residues. The chain's CDR3 is CALGELVSVVLGDTGKLIF. CDR3 nucleotide sequence: TGTGCTCTTGGGGAACTAGTATCCGTTGTACTGGGGGACACCGGTAAACTCATCTTT.

This clone has only a few counts. The likely explanation is a read error, given a far larger clone one base away. The sample contains more than one DNA sequence encoding this CDR3. The genes are TRDV1 and TRDJ1; either TRDD2 or TRDD3 may fit D (7 bases each). The J gene, absent from TCRdb, was called here by matching the DNA to germline. In germline, CDR1 is TSWWSYY, CDR2 QGS. The CDR3 loop spans 25 amino acids. V lost 0 bases and J 0 bases, leaving 38 bases between the germline ends. DNA for the CDR3: TGTGCTCTTGGGGAACTACACATAGAGGGCCTTCCTCATACTGGGGCCCTTGACTACACCGATAAACTCATCTTT. This translates into CALGELHIEGLPHTGALDYTDKLIF.

This clone has only a few counts. The TCRdb protein, from a much larger clone, departs from this DNA's translation at residue 9, likely by read error; the protein shown derives from the DNA. This chain uses TRDV1 with TRDJ1; D unresolved. Assignment of the J gene here rests on matching the DNA to germline, because TCRdb gives none. The CDR3 covers 19 residues. Germline V lookup: CDR1 TSWWSYY, CDR2 QGS. Trimming cost V 0 bases and J 0 bases, with 20 bases left between them. The CDR3 is CALGELWREAGPYTDKLIF. CDR3 nucleotide sequence: TGTGCTCTTGGGGAACTATGGAGGGAGGCCGGACCGTACACCGATAAACTCATCTTT.

The table lists this clone with a few counts. A far larger clone is just one base off, so this is likely a read error. In the same sample, other DNA sequences code for this CDR3. The V gene is TRDV2, but the J gene lacks a call; no DNA check was done on the table's D call, TRDD3. The CDR3 totals 14 residues. Per germline, CDR1 GEAIGNYY and CDR2 EKD. The CDR3 sequence: CACDRWGETDKLIF. CDR3 DNA: TGTGCCTGTGACCGCTGGGGGGAAACCGATAAACTCATCTTC.

At least ten counts were recorded for this clone. This rearrangement joins TRDV1 to TRDJ1; 11 bases fit TRDD3. The V and J ends lost 2 bases and 3 bases, in that order; junction bases with no gene match: 35. Germline-derived CDR1 and CDR2 are TSWWSYY and QGS. The CDR3 runs to 26 residues. In DNA, the CDR3 is TGTGCTCTTGGGGAATCACCTAGGCCTTCCTTCCCAACTGGCGACTGGGGGATAAGGTGGGCCGATAAACTCATCTTT. It yields the protein CALGESPRPSFPTGDWGIRWADKLIF.

This clone was seen a handful of times. The translation of this DNA and the TCRdb protein of a much larger clone differ at residue 17, probably owing to a read error; the protein shown here is translated from the DNA. CDR3 nucleotide sequence: TGTGCCTGTGACACCGGTACTGGGGACTTGAGCTCCTGGGACACCCGACGGATGTTTTTC. This encodes CACDTGTGDLSSWDTRRMFF. The rearrangement links TRDV2 to TRDJ3; 7 bases match TRDD3. TCRdb records no J gene; here it was assigned by comparing the DNA to germline. CDR1 and CDR2 from the germline V gene are GEAIGNYY and EKD. This CDR3 region has 20 residues.

Concerning this clone: The protein held in TCRdb is that of a much larger clone and does not match this DNA's translation at residue 8, likely because of a read error; the protein shown is translated from the DNA. V is TRDV2 and J is TRDJ1; 7 bases line up with TRDD3. TCRdb lists no J gene, so it was determined here by aligning the DNA to germline. Trimming at V came to 3 bases and at J to 4 bases, leaving 13 bases not matched to a gene. Germline V lookup: CDR1 GEAIGNYY, CDR2 EKD. CDR3 length: 16 amino acids. The CDR3 region has the DNA TGTGCCTGTGACCCTGTCTCTGAGGGATACAACGATAAACTCATCTTT. Amino acids: CACDPVSEGYNDKLIF.

The sample holds a few counts of this clone. A far more abundant clone sits one base away, making this likely a read error. At the DNA level, this CDR3 is encoded by other sequences in the same sample as well. The chain combines TRDV2 with TRDJ1; TRDD3 agrees at 12 bases. The J gene is absent in TCRdb and was assigned here via DNA matching to germline. Trimming cost V 1 base and J 2 bases; bases outside gene matches: 19. CDR3 length: 21 residues. Germline CDR1 is GEAIGNYY and CDR2 is EKD. CDR3 DNA sequence: TGTGCCTGTGACACTTTACTGGGGGATACACATGGCAGGGCCGGAACCGATAAACTCATCTTT. Its translation is CACDTLLGDTHGRAGTDKLIF.

This clone was counted a few times. Translating this DNA gives a protein that differs at residue 21 from the TCRdb one, which belongs to a much larger clone; a read error is likely, and the protein shown is this translation. The chain employs TRDV1 and TRDJ1; 9 bases line up with TRDD3. The J gene, left out of TCRdb, was set here by checking the DNA against germline. The CDR3 covers 24 residues. Germline CDR1 and CDR2: TSWWSYY and QGS. CDR3 amino acids: CALGEPTAPNFLLYWGNYTDRLIF. As DNA, the CDR3 is TGTGCTCTTGGGGAACCGACGGCCCCAAACTTCCTCTTATACTGGGGGAATTACACCGATAGACTCATCTTT.

This clone occurred a few times. TCRdb shows a much larger clone's protein in place of this DNA's translation, and the two differ at residue 12, likely through a read error; the protein shown is translated from the DNA. The V and J genes are TRDV1 and TRDJ1; 9 bases map to TRDD2. Germline values: CDR1 TSWWSYY, CDR2 QGS. The CDR3 totals 19 residues. The J segment lost 11 bases and the V segment lost 5 bases, leaving 27 bases of the junction unmatched. The CDR3 DNA reads TGTGCTCTTGGGCCACAGGGAGCCTTCCTACGTTTGGGGACCGAGGGGCTCATCTTT. It translates to CALGPQGAFLRLGTEGLIF.

With regard to this clone: Since a far larger clone is one base different, this is likely a read error. Other DNA sequences in this sample translate to the same CDR3. TRDV1 is the V gene, and the J gene was not called; the table calls TRDD3, which could not be checked here. The germline V gene has CDR1 TSWWSYY and CDR2 QGS. CDR3 length: 24 amino acids. CDR3 in amino acids: CALGECPLLFSRSTLLGDKYKLIF. CDR3 coding DNA: TGTGCTCTTGGGGAATGCCCCCTACTTTTCTCTAGGTCCACGTTACTGGGGGATAAGTATAAACTCATTTTT.

This clone turned up a few times. TCRdb's protein, taken from a much larger clone, differs from this DNA's translation at residue 14, likely owing to a read error; the protein displayed comes from the DNA. The V gene was identified as TRDV3, while no J gene was called; the D segment call TRDD3 is taken from the table without a DNA check. CDR3 length: 16 amino acids. The germline V gene has CDR1 TVYSNPD and CDR2 GDNSRS (reference sequence). DNA for the CDR3: TGTGCCTTTAGCGGAGGGGGATACTCCTACACCGATAAACCCATCTTT. Its translation is CAFSGGGYSYTDKPIF.

This clone qualifies as medium-sized. Within the sample, other DNA sequences also encode this same CDR3. V usage is TRDV2 and J usage is TRDJ1, with 8 bases that match TRDD3. V trimming: 2 bases; J trimming: 0 bases; junction bases outside the gene matches: 10. The CDR3 extends over 17 amino acids. Per germline, CDR1 GEAIGNYY and CDR2 EKD. This CDR3 reads CACDILHRLGDTDKLIF. The DNA of the CDR3 is TGTGCCTGTGACATCCTTCATCGACTGGGGGACACCGATAAACTCATCTTT.